This T cell receptor beta chain was profiled in a study of T-cell memory formation after mild COVID-19 (dated by TCRdb to about 2021). At the level of the whole study: TCR sequence clusters from the two donors were found to be largely donor specific. Longitudinal TCRalpha and TCRbeta repertoire sequencing tracked T-cell clones expanding and contracting after mild COVID-19 in a couple of donors. The cohort comprised two young, previously healthy adult volunteers, one female and one male. The study at large found these results: From day 15 to 85, contracting clones showed balanced CD4/CD8 phenotypes, whereas a second wave of clones that expanded from day 15 to 37 leaned towards CD4+. Contracting CD4+ clones turned up mainly in the CM and EM memory subsets, whereas EMRA was where CD8+ clones were enriched. Some responding clones were detected in pre-infection memory, suggesting pre-existing cross-reactive memory T cells joined the SARS-CoV-2 response. The study covered only a couple of mild cases, and larger cohorts including severe cases with pre-infection samples were considered necessary. SARS-CoV-2 specificity of the second-wave clones peaking on day 37 was not confirmed.

Ficoll-Paque density gradient centrifugation was used to isolate PBMCs. The instrument given in TCRdb is Illumina NovaSeq 6000. TCRalpha and TCRbeta cDNA libraries were built by 5'RACE with constant-segment primers, adding sample barcodes and unique molecular identifiers. RNA was extracted from every sample with Trizol reagent. Amplification of the libraries took two PCR steps, and the second step added a second sample barcode plus Illumina TruSeq adapters. The libraries were sequenced on an Illumina NovaSeq using 2 x 150 bp paired-end reads. Under the source paper's analysis protocol: Reads were demultiplexed and collapsed into UMI-guided consensus sequences with migec v1.2.7. Using mixcr v2.1.11, UMI consensuses were aligned to TRA and TRB V and J templates and then assembled into clonotypes. Expanded or contracted clonotypes were those called significant by both edgeR and NoisET, with noise models trained on biological replicates. For edgeR calls, the cutoffs were a false discovery rate-adjusted p below 0.01 and a log2 fold-change threshold of 1. PCA with hierarchical clustering of max-normalized trajectories of the 1000 most abundant clonotypes was used as exploratory dynamics analysis. Separately sequenced CD4+ and CD8+ repertoires were used to assign a CD4 or CD8 phenotype to each responding clone. TCRdb's own reprocessing of the public reads used fastp at Q25 and MiXCR and kept productive beta chains. Here each entry gathers all rows of one CDR3 protein and keeps the most common genes and DNA. TCRdb, rather than the study authors, made the V and J calls. The sample table holds approximately 290,000 distinct CDR3 sequences, of which 15% to 20% were seen once. In total, the top ten clones hold around 21% of the sample.

This clonotype appeared a few times. Its antigen is not yet known. There are no base qualities to consult, and no much larger clone falls within one base. What was sequenced was PBMCs or a T cell subset sorted from them (not recorded which). The receptor comes from a man younger than 30 who had mild COVID-19 (a few samples of this study predate the infection). The sample titles of this study are shuffled in the database, so cell type and time point are left out; the donor was told from shared clones.

In nucleotide form, the sequence is TGCGCCAGCAGCCCGACAGGGACGGGCACTGAAGCTTTCTTT. Its product reads: CASSPTGTGTEAFF. The chain links TRBV4-1 with TRBJ1-1; TRBD1 agrees with 7 junctional bases. V lost 4 bases and J lost 4 bases, and the count of bases not matched to a germline gene is 6. Based on the germline V gene, the CDR1 and CDR2 sequences are MGHRA and YSYEKL. Inclusive of the bounding cysteine and phenylalanine, the CDR3 is 14 residues long. The sequence is cut down to CDR3 DNA, 42 bases in frame from base 1.